The clone carrying this T cell receptor beta chain occurred a few times. J lost 5 bases, V lost 10 bases, and 6 bases had no gene match. Germline CDR1 reads LNHDA; CDR2 reads SQIVND (reference sequence). The CDR3 is 13 residues long. This sample is part of a study of blood T cell repertoires in COVID-19. Per the original methods: Amplification with reference gene primers provided the estimates of nucleated cell counts. Assay used: immunoSEQ multiplex PCR; TCRdb lists only in-frame clones, some missing. The V and J calls and clone size were taken over from that table, and D and trimming were inferred from the DNA. The table shows 100,000 to 150,000 clones, with about four fifths occurring only once.

What was sequenced was peripheral blood. This TCR was sampled from a man in his forties with active or convalescent COVID-19. The rearrangement links TRBV19 to TRBJ2-3; TRBD1 agrees at 10 bases. The CDR3 spells CATTGQGGDTQYF. CDR3 in DNA: TGTGCCACTACCGGACAGGGGGGAGATACGCAGTATTTT.